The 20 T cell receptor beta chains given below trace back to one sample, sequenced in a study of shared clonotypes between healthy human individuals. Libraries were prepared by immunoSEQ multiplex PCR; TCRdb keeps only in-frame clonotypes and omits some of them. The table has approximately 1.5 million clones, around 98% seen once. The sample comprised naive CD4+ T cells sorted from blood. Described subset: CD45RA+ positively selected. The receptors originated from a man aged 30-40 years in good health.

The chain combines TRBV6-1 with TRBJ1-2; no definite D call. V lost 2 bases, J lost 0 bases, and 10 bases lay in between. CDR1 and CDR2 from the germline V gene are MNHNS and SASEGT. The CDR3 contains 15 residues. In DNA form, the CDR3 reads TGTGCCAGCAGTGAAAATGGACTGCCTAACTATGGCTACACCTTC. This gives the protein CASSENGLPNYGYTF.

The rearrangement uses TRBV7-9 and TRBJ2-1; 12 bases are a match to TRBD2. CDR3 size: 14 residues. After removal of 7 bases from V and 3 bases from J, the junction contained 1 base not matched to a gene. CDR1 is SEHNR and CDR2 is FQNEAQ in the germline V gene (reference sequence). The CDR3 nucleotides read TGTGCCAGCAAACTAGCGGGAGGCTACAATGAGCAGTTCTTC. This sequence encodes CASKLAGGYNEQFF.

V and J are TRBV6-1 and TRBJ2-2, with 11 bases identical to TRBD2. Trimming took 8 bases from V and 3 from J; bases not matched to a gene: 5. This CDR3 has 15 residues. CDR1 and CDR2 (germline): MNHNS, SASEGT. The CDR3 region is CASVTSGSYTGELFF. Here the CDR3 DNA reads TGTGCCAGCGTAACTAGCGGGAGTTACACCGGGGAGCTGTTTTTT.

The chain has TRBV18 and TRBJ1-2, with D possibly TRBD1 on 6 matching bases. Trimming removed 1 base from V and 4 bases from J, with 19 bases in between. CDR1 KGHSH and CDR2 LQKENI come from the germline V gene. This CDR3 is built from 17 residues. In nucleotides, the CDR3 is TGTGCCAGCTCACCACAAACGTCAGGGGCCCCCTCCTATGGCTACACCTTC. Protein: CASSPQTSGAPSYGYTF.

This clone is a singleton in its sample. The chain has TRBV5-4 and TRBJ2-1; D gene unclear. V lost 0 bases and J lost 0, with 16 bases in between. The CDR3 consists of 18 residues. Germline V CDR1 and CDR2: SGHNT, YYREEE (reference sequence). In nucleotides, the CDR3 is TGTGCCAGCAGCTTGGCCGCGGCGGTTCTCAGCTCCTACAATGAGCAGTTCTTC. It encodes CASSLAAAVLSSYNEQFF.

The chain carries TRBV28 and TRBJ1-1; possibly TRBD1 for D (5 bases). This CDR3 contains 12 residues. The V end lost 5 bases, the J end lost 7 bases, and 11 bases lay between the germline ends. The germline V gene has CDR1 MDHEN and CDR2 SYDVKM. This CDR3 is CASSPVQGEAFF. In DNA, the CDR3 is TGTGCCAGCAGTCCCGTCCAGGGTGAAGCTTTCTTT.

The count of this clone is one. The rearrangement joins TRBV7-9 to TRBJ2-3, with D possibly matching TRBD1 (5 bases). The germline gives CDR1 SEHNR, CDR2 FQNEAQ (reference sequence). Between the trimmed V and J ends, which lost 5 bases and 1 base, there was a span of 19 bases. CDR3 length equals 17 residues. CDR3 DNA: TGTGCCAGCAGCCCCCCGTTTGGGCAAGGGGGCACAGATACGCAGTATTTT. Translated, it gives CASSPPFGQGGTDTQYF.

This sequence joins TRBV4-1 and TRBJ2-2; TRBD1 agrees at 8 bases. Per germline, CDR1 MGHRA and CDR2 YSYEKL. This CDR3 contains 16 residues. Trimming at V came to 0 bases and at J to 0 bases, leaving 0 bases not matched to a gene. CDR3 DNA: TGCGCCAGCAGCCAAGAACAGGGGGCGAACACCGGGGAGCTGTTTTTT. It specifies CASSQEQGANTGELFF.

The CDR3 bases are TGTGCCAGTAGTACCAGGGGGCCCGAGCAGTTCTTC. Translation: CASSTRGPEQFF. The chain has TRBV19 and TRBJ2-1; 8 bases agree with TRBD1. Germline V gives CDR1 LNHDA, CDR2 SQIVND (reference sequence). The CDR3 loop spans 12 amino acids. V lost 4 bases to trimming and J lost 10 bases; unmatched junction nucleotides: 3.

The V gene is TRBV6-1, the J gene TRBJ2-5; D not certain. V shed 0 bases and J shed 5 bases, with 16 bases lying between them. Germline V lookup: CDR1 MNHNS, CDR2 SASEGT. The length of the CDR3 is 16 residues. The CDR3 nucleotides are TGTGCCAGCAGTGAAGCGCTCCGTCTTGTGACGGAGACCCAGTACTTC. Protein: CASSEALRLVTETQYF.

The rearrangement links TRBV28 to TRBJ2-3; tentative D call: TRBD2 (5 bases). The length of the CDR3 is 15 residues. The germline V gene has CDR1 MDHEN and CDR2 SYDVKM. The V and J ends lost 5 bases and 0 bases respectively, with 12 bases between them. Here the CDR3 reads CASSDQRTSTDTQYF. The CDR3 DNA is TGTGCCAGCAGTGATCAACGGACTAGCACAGATACGCAGTATTTT.

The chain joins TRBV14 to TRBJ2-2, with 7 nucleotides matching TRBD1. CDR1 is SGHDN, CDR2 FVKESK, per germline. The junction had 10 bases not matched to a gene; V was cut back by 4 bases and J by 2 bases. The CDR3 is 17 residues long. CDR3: CASSPVKDRHNTGELFF. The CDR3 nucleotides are TGTGCCAGCAGCCCCGTGAAGGACAGGCATAACACCGGGGAGCTGTTTTTT.

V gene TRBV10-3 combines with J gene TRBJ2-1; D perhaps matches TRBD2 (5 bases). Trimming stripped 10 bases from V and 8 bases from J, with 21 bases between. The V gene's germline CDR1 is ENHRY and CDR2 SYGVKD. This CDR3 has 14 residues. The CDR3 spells CASSLGLAADEQFF. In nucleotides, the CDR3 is TGTGCCAGCTCCTTAGGGCTAGCCGCCGATGAGCAGTTCTTC.

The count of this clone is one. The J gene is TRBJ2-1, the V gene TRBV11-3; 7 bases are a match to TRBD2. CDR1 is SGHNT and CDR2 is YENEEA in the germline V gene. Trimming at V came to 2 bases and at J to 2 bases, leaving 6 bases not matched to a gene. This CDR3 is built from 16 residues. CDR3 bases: TGTGCCAGCAGCTTACGGGCGGGAGCAACCTACAATGAGCAGTTCTTC. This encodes CASSLRAGATYNEQFF.

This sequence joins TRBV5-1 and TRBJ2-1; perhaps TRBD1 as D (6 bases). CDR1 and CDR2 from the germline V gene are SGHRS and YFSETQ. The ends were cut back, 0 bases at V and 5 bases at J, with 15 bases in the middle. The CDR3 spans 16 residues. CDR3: CASSLVGRQEDNEQFF. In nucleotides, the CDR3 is TGCGCCAGCAGCTTGGTGGGGAGACAGGAAGACAATGAGCAGTTCTTC.

The CDR3: CSVDTGVGDEQYF. The CDR3 DNA sequence: TGCAGCGTTGACACAGGGGTTGGCGACGAGCAGTACTTC. This rearrangement joins TRBV29-1 to TRBJ2-7, with 7 positions matching TRBD1. Germline CDR1 and CDR2: SQVTM and ANQGSEA. The CDR3 consists of 13 residues. V was clipped by 3 bases and J by 5 bases; unmatched bases: 7.

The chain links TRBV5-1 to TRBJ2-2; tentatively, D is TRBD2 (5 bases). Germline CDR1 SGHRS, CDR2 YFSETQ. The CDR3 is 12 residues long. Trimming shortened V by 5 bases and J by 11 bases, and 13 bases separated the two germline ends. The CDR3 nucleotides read TGCGCCAGCAGTCAGGACTCCTCAGAGCTGTTTTTT. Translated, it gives CASSQDSSELFF.

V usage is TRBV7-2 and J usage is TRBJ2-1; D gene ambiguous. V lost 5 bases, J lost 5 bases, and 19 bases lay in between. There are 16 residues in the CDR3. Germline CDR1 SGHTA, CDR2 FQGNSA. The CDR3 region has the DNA TGTGCCAGCAGCCCAGACCTAGGTCGTGGCCACAATGAGCAGTTCTTC. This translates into CASSPDLGRGHNEQFF.

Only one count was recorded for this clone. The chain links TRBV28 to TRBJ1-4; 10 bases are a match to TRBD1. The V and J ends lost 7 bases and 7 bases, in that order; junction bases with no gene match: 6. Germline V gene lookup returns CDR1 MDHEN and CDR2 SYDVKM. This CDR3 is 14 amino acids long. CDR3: CASISGTGAEKLFF. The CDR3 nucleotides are TGTGCCAGCATTTCCGGGACAGGGGCTGAAAAACTGTTTTTT. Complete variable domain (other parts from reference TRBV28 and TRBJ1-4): DVKVTQSSRYLVKRTGEKVFLECVQDMDHENMFWYRQDPGLGLRLIYFSYDVKMKEKGDIPEGYSVSREKKERFSLILESASTNQTSMYLCASISGTGAEKLFFGSGTQLSVL.

The CDR3 loop reads CASSPHLAAHNEQFF. The DNA for the CDR3 is TGCGCCAGCAGTCCCCATCTAGCGGCCCACAATGAGCAGTTCTTC. The genes are TRBV10-1 and TRBJ2-1; TRBD2 agrees at 7 bases. CDR1 and CDR2 (germline): WNHNN, SYGVQD (reference sequence). The CDR3 is made up of 15 amino acids. J was trimmed by 5 bases and V by 5 bases; bases with no gene match: 9.